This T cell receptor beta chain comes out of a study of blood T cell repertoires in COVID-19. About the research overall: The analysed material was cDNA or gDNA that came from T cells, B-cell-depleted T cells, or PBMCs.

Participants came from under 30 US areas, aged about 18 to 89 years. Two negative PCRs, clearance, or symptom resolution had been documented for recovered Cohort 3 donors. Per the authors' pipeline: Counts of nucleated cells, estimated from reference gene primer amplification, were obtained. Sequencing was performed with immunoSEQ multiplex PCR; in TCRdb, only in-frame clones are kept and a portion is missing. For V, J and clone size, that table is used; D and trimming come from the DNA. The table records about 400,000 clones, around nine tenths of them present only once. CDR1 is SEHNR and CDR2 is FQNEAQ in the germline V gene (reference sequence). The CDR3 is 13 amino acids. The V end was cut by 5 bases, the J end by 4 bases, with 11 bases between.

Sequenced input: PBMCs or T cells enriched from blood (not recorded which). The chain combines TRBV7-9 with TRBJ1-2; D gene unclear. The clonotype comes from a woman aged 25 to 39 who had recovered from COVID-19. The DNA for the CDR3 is TGTGCCAGCAGCCCGGGGTCCCGCTATGGCTACACCTTC. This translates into CASSPGSRYGYTF.